This is a list of T cell receptor beta chains from one sample in a study of blood T cell repertoires in COVID-19. Profiling relied on immunoSEQ multiplex PCR, and the TCRdb table lists in-frame clones only, not all of them. The repertoire includes fewer than 250,000 clones, 80% of them detected once, and approximately 7.4% sits in the top ten. The sequenced material came from PBMCs or T cells enriched from blood (not recorded which). The source of these receptors is a woman between 40 and 50 years old with acute COVID-19. The CDR3 runs from the conserved cysteine through the conserved F or W. Each record gives: J gene, D gene, V gene, clone size, CDR3 protein, CDR3 DNA. D genes are given only for firm matches. Part of the rows lack a size; the others show once, few, many or a class for expanded clones.

>TRBJ1-1|TRBD1|TRBV5-1|NA
CASRSWQGAPDTEAFF
TGCGCCAGCAGATCGTGGCAGGGGGCGCCGGATACTGAAGCTTTCTTT
>TRBJ2-1|NA|TRBV6-5|NA
CASSSQGGGYNEQFF
TGTGCCAGCAGTTCCCAGGGGGGAGGCTACAATGAGCAGTTCTTC
>TRBJ2-2|TRBD1|TRBV11-3|few
CASTSRRGQGGELFF
TGTGCCAGCACCTCCCGCAGGGGGCAGGGCGGGGAGCTGTTTTTT
>TRBJ1-1|TRBD1|TRBV10-2|NA
CASGDRRSNTEAFF
TGCGCCAGCGGGGACAGAAGAAGCAACACTGAAGCTTTCTTT
>TRBJ1-2|TRBD1|TRBV6-1|NA
CASRWTGGGYGYTF
TGTGCCAGCAGGTGGACAGGGGGGGGCTATGGCTACACCTTC
>TRBJ2-7|TRBD1|TRBV7-7|NA
CASSLGTGNYEQYF
TGTGCTAGCAGCTTGGGGACAGGGAACTACGAGCAGTACTTC
>TRBJ2-3|TRBD2|TRBV27|NA
CASSIDSSGTTDTQYF
TGTGCCAGCAGCATAGACTCTAGCGGCACCACAGATACGCAGTATTTT
>TRBJ2-5|TRBD2|TRBV19|NA
CASSLGLAGTQYF
TGTGCCAGTAGTCTGGGACTAGCGGGGACCCAGTACTTC
>TRBJ1-4|NA|TRBV5-3|NA
CARSLGRGEKLFF
TGTGCCAGAAGCTTGGGCAGGGGTGAAAAACTGTTTTTT
>TRBJ2-7|NA|TRBV6-6|NA
CASSYGATPRDEQYF
TGTGCCAGCAGTTACGGGGCGACACCGAGAGACGAGCAGTACTTC
>TRBJ2-7|TRBD1|TRBV9|NA
CASSAPGQIHEQYF
TGTGCCAGCAGCGCACCGGGACAGATCCACGAGCAGTACTTC
>TRBJ1-5|NA|TRBV19|once
CASSTRGAFNQPQHF
TGTGCCAGTAGTACGCGGGGGGCCTTCAATCAGCCCCAGCATTTT
>TRBJ2-2|TRBD2|TRBV5-4|once
CASRLTSGNTGELFF
TGTGCCAGCAGACTGACTAGCGGGAACACCGGGGAGCTGTTTTTT
>TRBJ1-2|TRBD1|TRBV25-1|NA
CASSVTGGAGNYGYTF
TGTGCCAGCAGTGTCACAGGGGGCGCGGGAAACTATGGCTACACCTTC
>TRBJ1-2|NA|TRBV12-3/TRBV12-4|NA
CATTLWGADGYTF
TGTGCCACCACCCTTTGGGGCGCGGATGGCTACACCTTC
>TRBJ2-3|NA|TRBV9|NA
CASTTQGGASFSTDTQYF
TGTGCCAGCACCACCCAGGGGGGCGCAAGTTTTAGCACAGATACGCAGTATTTT
>TRBJ2-1|TRBD2|TRBV7-6|NA
CASSLLAGASYNEQFF
TGTGCCAGCAGCCTACTAGCGGGGGCCTCCTACAATGAGCAGTTCTTC
>TRBJ1-2|TRBD1|TRBV2|NA
CASRDRELDGYTF
TGTGCCAGCAGGGACAGGGAATTGGATGGCTACACCTTC
>TRBJ2-2|TRBD2|TRBV6-4|once
CASSTGTSGGAANTGELFF
TGTGCCAGCAGCACCGGGACTAGCGGGGGGGCCGCGAACACCGGGGAGCTGTTTTTT
>TRBJ2-2|NA|TRBV19|NA
CASSPPTGTGELFF
TGTGCCAGTAGTCCCCCGACGGGCACCGGGGAGCTGTTTTTT
>TRBJ1-4|TRBD1|TRBV19|NA
CASRPDRVDEKLFF
TGTGCCAGTAGGCCGGACAGGGTGGATGAAAAACTGTTTTTT
>TRBJ2-3|NA|TRBV15|NA
CATSRVAIPDTQYF
TGTGCCACCAGCAGAGTGGCCATCCCAGATACGCAGTATTTT
>TRBJ1-3|NA|TRBV5-5|NA
CASSTTTGSSGNTIYF
TGTGCCAGCAGCACCACCACAGGGAGCTCTGGAAACACCATATATTTT
>TRBJ2-1|NA|TRBV7-8|NA
CASSLSTSYNEQFF
TGTGCCAGCAGCTTATCCACTAGCTACAATGAGCAGTTCTTC
>TRBJ2-2|TRBD2|TRBV28|NA
CASTSGVGELFF
TGTGCCAGTACTAGCGGGGTGGGGGAGCTGTTTTTT
>TRBJ1-4|TRBD1|TRBV15|NA
CATSGQGKNEKLFF
TGTGCCACCAGCGGACAGGGGAAAAATGAAAAACTGTTTTTT
>TRBJ2-7|TRBD2|TRBV7-2|NA
CASSMGLAGVREQYF
TGTGCCAGCAGCATGGGACTAGCGGGAGTCCGCGAGCAGTACTTC
>TRBJ2-7|TRBD1|TRBV2|NA
CASTGQGAGEQYF
TGTGCCAGCACTGGTCAGGGGGCTGGCGAGCAGTACTTC
>TRBJ1-2|NA|TRBV5-1|NA
CASSRGDNYGYTF
TGCGCCAGCAGCCGCGGGGATAACTATGGCTACACCTTC